This T cell receptor beta chain appears in the sequencing data of a study of beta chain features in type 1 diabetes. CD4+ naive, central memory, regulatory and stem cell-like memory subsets were isolated by sorting on CD45RO/CCR7/CD25/CD127/CD95/CD27. Purity exceeding 95% was reached by all sorted populations. V dropped 6 bases and J dropped 4 bases, with 18 bases sitting between them. CDR1 SGHDN and CDR2 FVKESK come from the germline V gene. This CDR3 spans 15 amino acids. The entirety of the isolated RNA underwent reverse transcription, so expressed TCRB transcripts were sequenced. Some clones are missing from TCRdb's copy, which holds only in-frame ones; the method was immunoSEQ multiplex PCR. Altogether around 450,000 clones are present, about an eighth being singletons, with the ten largest covering about 0.042%. Study outcomes and limitations: A moderate, significant TCRB CDR3 shortening appeared in type 1 diabetes across four CD4+ subsets.

A note on this clone: Its target is unknown.

Sequenced: naive CD4+ T cells from blood. This chain connects TRBV14 to TRBJ1-1, with D uncertain. This clonotype was obtained from a woman younger than 30 in good health. The chain's CDR3 is CASSSFSVLSTEAFF. For the CDR3, the DNA is TGTGCCAGCAGTTCTTTTTCCGTTTTAAGCACTGAAGCTTTCTTT.